This TCR beta chain emerged from a study of blood T cell repertoires in COVID-19 (TCRdb year 2020). Turning to the overall study: Samples covering the acute and convalescent phases of COVID-19 were provided by collaborators in the United States, Italy and Spain. HLA class I and class II types, where available, came from metadata supplied by the sample provider rather than from assay-based typing. A freely available public database, intended as a resource for researchers studying the immune response to SARS-CoV-2, is where the repertoires were released. The dataset comprised deeply sampled blood TCRbeta repertoires from subjects exposed to, actively infected with, or recovered from COVID-19. The sample metadata nearly always contained a de-identified subject ID, COVID-19 status, age in years and sex. The material from the prospective study consisted of cDNA or gDNA derived from T cells, B-cell-depleted T cells, or PBMCs. Samples were obtained from the ongoing ImmuneRACE study (first 160 participants) and from 950 to 1,500 subjects provided by 6 global collaborators.

General findings and caveats noted by the study authors: The quantity of clinical and demographic metadata differed by source and by participant and was supplied without curation.

Collaborating institutions collected whole blood in K2EDTA tubes following their own protocols. For TCRbeta analysis, collaborators shipped samples as frozen whole blood, isolated PBMCs, or DNA extracted from either of those sample types. The immunoSEQ Assay, a bias-controlled multiplex PCR, was used to amplify TCRbeta CDR3 regions from genomic DNA. The authors processed their data as follows. Within the assay, amplification of reference gene primers was used to estimate how many nucleated cells each sample contained. To quantify the absolute abundance of each unique TCRbeta CDR3 rearrangement, sequence reads were collapsed and filtered. For each sample, productive Simpson clonality was calculated by taking the square root of Simpson's diversity index across productive rearrangements. The table comes from immuneACCESS by way of TCRdb, which keeps in-frame sequences with V and J called. Part of the clones is missing from these tables; in studies checked, under half for an unresolved V gene and the rest for unknown reasons. V and J calls and clone size are as listed in that table; D and trimming were resolved from the DNA. This sample lists under 200,000 clones; approximately 80% were detected once. Jointly, the top ten make up approximately 2.9% of the sample.

The sample holds a few counts of this clone. No cognate antigen has been identified for it. Base-call qualities are not available, and no considerably larger clone is one nucleotide away. Trimming at the junction amounts to 0 bases on V and 0 bases on J, and the germline ends lie 13 bases apart. The CDR3 runs 17 residues from the cysteine to the phenylalanine. The only DNA kept is the CDR3, 51 bases in frame from the first base. Via the germline V gene, CDR1 is LGHNA and CDR2 YSLEER. The specimen sequenced was peripheral blood. This sequence uses TRBV4-3 and TRBJ2-3; matching of 6 bases hints at TRBD1 as the D gene. This clonotype originated in a woman aged 60-75 years with acute or convalescent COVID-19. The CDR3 protein is CASSQDGRGLSTDTQYF. At the DNA level, the sequence is TGCGCCAGCAGCCAAGATGGCAGGGGCCTTAGCACAGATACGCAGTATTTT.